This T cell receptor (beta chain) appears in the sequencing data of a study of T cell changes during pregnancy in multiple sclerosis. Profiling relied on immunoSEQ multiplex PCR, and the TCRdb table lists in-frame clones only, not all of them. The sample shows 50,000 to 75,000 clones, under 95% of them seen only once. The clonotype originates from a female donor in good health, enrolled as a control in a pregnancy study. The sample here was peripheral blood, taken in the first trimester of pregnancy.

The CDR3 protein is CASSLWHSNQPQHF. CDR3 DNA: TGTGCCAGCAGCTTGTGGCACAGCAATCAGCCCCAGCATTTT. V gene TRBV5-6 combines with J gene TRBJ1-5, with D unclear. The germline CDR1 and CDR2 sequences are SGHDT and YYEEEE. Trimming cost V 1 base and J 1 base, with 6 bases left between them. This CDR3 contains 14 residues.